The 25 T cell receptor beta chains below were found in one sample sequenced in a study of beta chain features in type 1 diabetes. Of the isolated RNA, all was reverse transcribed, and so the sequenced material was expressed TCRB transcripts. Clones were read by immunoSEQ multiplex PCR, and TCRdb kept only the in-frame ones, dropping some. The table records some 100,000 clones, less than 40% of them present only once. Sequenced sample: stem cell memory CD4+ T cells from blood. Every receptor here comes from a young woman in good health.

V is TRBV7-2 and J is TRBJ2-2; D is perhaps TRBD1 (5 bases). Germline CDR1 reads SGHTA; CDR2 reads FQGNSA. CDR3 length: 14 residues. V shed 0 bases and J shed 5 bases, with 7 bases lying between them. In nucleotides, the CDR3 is TGTGCCAGCAGCTTAGCGGGGCGGACCGGGGAGCTGTTTTTT. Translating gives CASSLAGRTGELFF.

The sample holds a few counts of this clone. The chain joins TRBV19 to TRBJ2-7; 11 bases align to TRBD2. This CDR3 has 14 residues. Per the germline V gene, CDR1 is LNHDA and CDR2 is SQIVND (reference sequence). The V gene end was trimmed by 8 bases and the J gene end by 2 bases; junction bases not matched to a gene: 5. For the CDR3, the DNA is TGTGCCAGTGGGACTAGCGGATACCCCTACGAGCAGTACTTC. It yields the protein CASGTSGYPYEQYF.

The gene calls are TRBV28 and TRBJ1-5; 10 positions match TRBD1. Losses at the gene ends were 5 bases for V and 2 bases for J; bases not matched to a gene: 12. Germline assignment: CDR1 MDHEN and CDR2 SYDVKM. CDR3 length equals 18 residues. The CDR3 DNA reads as TGTGCCAGCAGTACCCGACAGGGGGCGGCTTTGGGCAATCAGCCCCAGCATTTT. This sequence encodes CASSTRQGAALGNQPQHF.

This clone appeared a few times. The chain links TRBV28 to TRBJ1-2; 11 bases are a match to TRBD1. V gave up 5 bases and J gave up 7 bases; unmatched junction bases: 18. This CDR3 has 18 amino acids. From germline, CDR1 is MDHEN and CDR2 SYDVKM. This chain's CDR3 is CASSPPTQAWTGGRGYTF. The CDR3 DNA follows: TGTGCCAGCAGTCCCCCCACCCAGGCGTGGACAGGGGGCCGTGGCTACACCTTC.

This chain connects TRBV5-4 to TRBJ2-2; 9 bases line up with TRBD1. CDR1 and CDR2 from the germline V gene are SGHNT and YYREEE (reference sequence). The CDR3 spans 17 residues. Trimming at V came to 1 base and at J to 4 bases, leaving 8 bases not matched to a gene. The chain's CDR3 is CASSLRPGTGFTGELFF. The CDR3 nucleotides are TGTGCCAGCAGCTTGCGCCCCGGGACAGGGTTCACCGGGGAGCTGTTTTTT. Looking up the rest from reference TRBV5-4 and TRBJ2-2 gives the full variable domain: ETGVTQSPTHLIKTRGQQVTLRCSSQSGHNTVSWYQQALGQGPQFIFQYYREEENGRGNFPPRFSGLQFPNYSSELNVNALELDDSALYLCASSLRPGTGFTGELFFGEGSRLTVL.

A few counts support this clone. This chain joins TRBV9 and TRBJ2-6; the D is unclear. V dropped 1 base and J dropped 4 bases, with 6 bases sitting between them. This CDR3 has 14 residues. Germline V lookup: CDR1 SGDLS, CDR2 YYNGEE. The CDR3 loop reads CASSVPRGANVLTF. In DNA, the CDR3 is TGTGCCAGCAGCGTACCTAGGGGGGCCAACGTCCTGACTTTC.

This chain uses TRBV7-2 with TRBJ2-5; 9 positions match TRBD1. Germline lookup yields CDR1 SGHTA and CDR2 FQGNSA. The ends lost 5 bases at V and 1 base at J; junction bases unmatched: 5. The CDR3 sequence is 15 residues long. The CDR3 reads CASSRPTGGQETQYF. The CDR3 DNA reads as TGTGCCAGCAGCCGACCGACAGGGGGCCAAGAGACCCAGTACTTC. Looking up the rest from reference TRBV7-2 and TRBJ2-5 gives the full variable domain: GAGVSQSPSNKVTEKGKDVELRCDPISGHTALYWYRQSLGQGLEFLIYFQGNSAPDKSGLPSDRFSAERTGGSVSTLTIQRTQQEDSAVYLCASSRPTGGQETQYFGPGTRLLVL.

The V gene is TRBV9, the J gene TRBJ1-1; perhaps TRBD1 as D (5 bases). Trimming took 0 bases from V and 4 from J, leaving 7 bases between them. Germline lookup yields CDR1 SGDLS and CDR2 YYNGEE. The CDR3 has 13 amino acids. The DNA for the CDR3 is TGTGCCAGCAGCGTAGGCCAGGGCACTGAAGCTTTCTTT. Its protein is CASSVGQGTEAFF.

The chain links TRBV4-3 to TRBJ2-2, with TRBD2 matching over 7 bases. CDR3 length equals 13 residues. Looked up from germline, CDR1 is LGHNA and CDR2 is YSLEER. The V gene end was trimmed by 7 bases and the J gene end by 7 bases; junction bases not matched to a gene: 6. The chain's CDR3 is CASKGRESGELFF. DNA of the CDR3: TGCGCCAGCAAAGGGCGGGAGAGCGGGGAGCTGTTTTTT.

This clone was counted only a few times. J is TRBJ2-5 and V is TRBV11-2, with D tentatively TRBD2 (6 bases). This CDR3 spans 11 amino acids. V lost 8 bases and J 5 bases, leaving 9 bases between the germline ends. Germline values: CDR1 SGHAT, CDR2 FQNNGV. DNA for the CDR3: TGTGCCAGCGCACGGGAGGAGACCCAGTACTTC. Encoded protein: CASAREETQYF.

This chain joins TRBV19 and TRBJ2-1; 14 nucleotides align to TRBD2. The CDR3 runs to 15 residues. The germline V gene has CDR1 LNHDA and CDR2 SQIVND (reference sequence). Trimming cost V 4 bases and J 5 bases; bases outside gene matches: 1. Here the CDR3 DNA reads TGTGCCAGTAGTAAGGGACTAGCGGGGGACAATGAGCAGTTCTTC. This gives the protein CASSKGLAGDNEQFF.

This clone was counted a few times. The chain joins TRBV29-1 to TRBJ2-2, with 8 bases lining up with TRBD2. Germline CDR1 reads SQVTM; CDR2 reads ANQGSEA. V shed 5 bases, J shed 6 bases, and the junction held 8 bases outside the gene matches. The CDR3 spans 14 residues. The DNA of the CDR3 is TGCAGCGTTAGAAGCGGGAGTCTTTCCGGGGAGCTGTTTTTT. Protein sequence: CSVRSGSLSGELFF.

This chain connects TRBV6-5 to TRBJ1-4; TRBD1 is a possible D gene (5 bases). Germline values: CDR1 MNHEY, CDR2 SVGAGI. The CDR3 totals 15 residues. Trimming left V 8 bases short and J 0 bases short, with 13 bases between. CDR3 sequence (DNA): TGTGCCAGCTCTCTTCTACAGGCAACTAATGAAAAACTGTTTTTT. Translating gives CASSLLQATNEKLFF.

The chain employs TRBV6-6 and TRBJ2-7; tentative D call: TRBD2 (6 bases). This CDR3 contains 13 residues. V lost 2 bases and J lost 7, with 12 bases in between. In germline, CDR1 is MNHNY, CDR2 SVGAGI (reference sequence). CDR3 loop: CASSYDLAREQYF. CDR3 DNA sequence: TGTGCCAGCAGTTACGATCTAGCGCGAGAGCAGTACTTC.

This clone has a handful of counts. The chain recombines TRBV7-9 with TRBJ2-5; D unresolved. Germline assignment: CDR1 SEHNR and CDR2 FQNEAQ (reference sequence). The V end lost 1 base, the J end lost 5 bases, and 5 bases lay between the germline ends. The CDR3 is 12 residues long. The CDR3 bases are TGTGCCAGCAGCTTAGAGAGGGAGACCCAGTACTTC. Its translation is CASSLERETQYF. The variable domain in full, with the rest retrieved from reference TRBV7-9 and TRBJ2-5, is DTGVSQNPRHKITKRGQNVTFRCDPISEHNRLYWYRQTLGQGPEFLTYFQNEAQLEKSRLLSDRFSAERPKGSFSTLEIQRTEQGDSAMYLCASSLERETQYFGPGTRLLVL.

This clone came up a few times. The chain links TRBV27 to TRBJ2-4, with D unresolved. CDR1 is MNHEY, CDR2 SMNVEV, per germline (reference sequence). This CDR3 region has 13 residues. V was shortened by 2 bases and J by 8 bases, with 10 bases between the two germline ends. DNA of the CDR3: TGTGCCAGCAGTTTAATGGCTCTAGACATTCAGTACTTC. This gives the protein CASSLMALDIQYF.

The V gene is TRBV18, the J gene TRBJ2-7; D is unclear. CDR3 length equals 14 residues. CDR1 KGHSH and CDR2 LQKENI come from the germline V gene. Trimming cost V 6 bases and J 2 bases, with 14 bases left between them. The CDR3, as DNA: TGTGCCAGCTCGCAAACAGAGATAACCTACGAGCAGTACTTC. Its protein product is CASSQTEITYEQYF.

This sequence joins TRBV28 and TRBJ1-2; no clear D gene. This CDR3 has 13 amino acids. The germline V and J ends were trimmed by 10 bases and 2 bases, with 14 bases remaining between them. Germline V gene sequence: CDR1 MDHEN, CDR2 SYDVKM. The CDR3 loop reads CATGAVRNYGYTF. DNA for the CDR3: TGTGCCACCGGAGCGGTGCGCAACTATGGCTACACCTTC.

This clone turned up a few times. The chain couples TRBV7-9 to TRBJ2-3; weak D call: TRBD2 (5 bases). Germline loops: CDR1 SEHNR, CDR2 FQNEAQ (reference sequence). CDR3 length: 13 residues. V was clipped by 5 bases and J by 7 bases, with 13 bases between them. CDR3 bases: TGTGCCAGCAGCCCCGAGCCCGGGAATACGCAGTATTTT. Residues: CASSPEPGNTQYF.

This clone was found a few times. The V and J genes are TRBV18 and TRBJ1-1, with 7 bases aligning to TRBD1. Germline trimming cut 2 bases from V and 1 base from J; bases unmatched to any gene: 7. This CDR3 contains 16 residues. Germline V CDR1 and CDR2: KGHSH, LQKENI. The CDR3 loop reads CASSPFDAGGNTEAFF. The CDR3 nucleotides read TGTGCCAGCTCACCATTTGACGCAGGGGGGAACACTGAAGCTTTCTTT.

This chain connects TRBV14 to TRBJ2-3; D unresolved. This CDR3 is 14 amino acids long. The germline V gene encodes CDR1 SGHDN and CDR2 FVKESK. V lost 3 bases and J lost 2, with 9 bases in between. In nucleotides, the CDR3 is TGTGCCAGCAGCCAGTTCGGAGACACAGATACGCAGTATTTT. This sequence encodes CASSQFGDTDTQYF.

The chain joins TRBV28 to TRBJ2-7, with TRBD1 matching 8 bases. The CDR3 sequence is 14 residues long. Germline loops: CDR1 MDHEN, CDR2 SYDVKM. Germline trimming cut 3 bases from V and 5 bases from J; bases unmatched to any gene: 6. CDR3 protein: CASSFGQGSHEQYF. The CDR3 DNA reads TGTGCCAGCAGTTTCGGACAGGGTAGCCACGAGCAGTACTTC.

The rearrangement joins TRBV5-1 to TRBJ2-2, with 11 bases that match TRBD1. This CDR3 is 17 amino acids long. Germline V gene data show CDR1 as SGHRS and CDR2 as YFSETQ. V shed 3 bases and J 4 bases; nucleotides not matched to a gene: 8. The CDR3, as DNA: TGCGCCAGCAGCTCCGGACAGGGGGCGCAGGCCACCGGGGAGCTGTTTTTT. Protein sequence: CASSSGQGAQATGELFF.

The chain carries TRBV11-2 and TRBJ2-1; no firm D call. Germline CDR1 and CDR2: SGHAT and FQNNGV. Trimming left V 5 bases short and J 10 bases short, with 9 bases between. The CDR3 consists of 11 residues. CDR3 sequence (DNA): TGTGCCAGCAGCCATAACGGGGAGCAGTTCTTC. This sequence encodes CASSHNGEQFF.

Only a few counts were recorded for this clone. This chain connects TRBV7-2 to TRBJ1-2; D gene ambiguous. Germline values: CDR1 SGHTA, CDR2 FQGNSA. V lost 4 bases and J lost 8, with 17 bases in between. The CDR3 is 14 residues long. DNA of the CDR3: TGTGCCAGCAGCTCTGGACGGATTCCGGGGGGCTACACCTTC. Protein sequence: CASSSGRIPGGYTF.